The 32 T cell receptor beta chains reported below all come from one sample, sequenced in a study of shared clonotypes between healthy human individuals. Sequenced by immunoSEQ multiplex PCR; TCRdb stores in-frame clones only, minus some. The sample includes some 1 million clones, about 76% seen only once; the top ten take 1.4% to 1.5%. The sequenced sample was memory CD4+ T cells sorted from blood. Subset given: CD45RA-negative fraction. The source is a man aged 18 to 30 in good health.

The J gene is TRBJ1-1, the V gene TRBV6-5; D is unclear. V was trimmed by 10 bases and J by 0 bases, leaving 15 bases between them. The CDR3 consists of 14 residues. Germline CDR1 is MNHEY and CDR2 is SVGAGI. CDR3 DNA sequence: TGTGCCACCTCCCGAGGCCCTATGAACACTGAAGCTTTCTTT. This gives the protein CATSRGPMNTEAFF.

The chain couples TRBV2 to TRBJ1-4; weak D call: TRBD1 (6 bases). Trimming left V 6 bases short and J 8 bases short, with 16 bases between. CDR1 is SNHLY and CDR2 is FYNNEI in the germline V gene. This CDR3 spans 14 amino acids. The CDR3 DNA sequence: TGTGCCAGCAGGAAAACAGGGATGGGCGAAAAACTGTTTTTT. Its protein product is CASRKTGMGEKLFF.

This chain connects TRBV7-6 to TRBJ2-3; D possibly corresponds to TRBD2 (6 bases). There are 14 residues in the CDR3. Germline lookup yields CDR1 SGHVS and CDR2 FNYEAQ. Trimming shortened V by 3 bases and J by 0 bases, and 7 bases separated the two germline ends. The DNA of the CDR3 is TGTGCCAGCAGCTTTAGCGGAAGCACAGATACGCAGTATTTT. Encoded protein: CASSFSGSTDTQYF.

The rearrangement joins TRBV2 to TRBJ1-5; TRBD1 agrees at 9 bases. V was pared by 4 bases and J by 4 bases, with 5 bases of the junction left unmatched. The CDR3 loop spans 15 amino acids. Germline V lookup: CDR1 SNHLY, CDR2 FYNNEI. The CDR3 is CASSVGTGNNQPQHF. The CDR3 coding sequence is TGTGCCAGCAGTGTCGGGACAGGGAATAATCAGCCCCAGCATTTT.

The chain uses TRBV7-2 and TRBJ1-3, with 7 bases that match TRBD1. There are 16 residues in the CDR3. V trimming: 4 bases; J trimming: 0 bases; junction bases outside the gene matches: 6. Germline CDR1 is SGHTA and CDR2 is FQGNSA. The CDR3 loop is CASSSDRTGSGNTIYF. CDR3 in DNA: TGTGCCAGCAGCTCAGACCGGACAGGCTCTGGAAACACCATATATTTT.

The chain uses TRBV7-8 and TRBJ1-5; no reliable D call. Germline assignment: CDR1 SGHVS and CDR2 FQNEAQ. CDR3 length: 15 amino acids. Trimming left V 2 bases short and J 9 bases short, with 17 bases between. CDR3 loop: CASSLNPRTDGPQHF. CDR3 DNA: TGTGCCAGCAGCTTAAACCCCCGAACGGACGGGCCCCAGCATTTT.

The chain employs TRBV5-6 and TRBJ2-5, with 7 bases fitting TRBD1. CDR3 length: 15 amino acids. With V trimmed by 3 bases and J by 2 bases, 7 bases remained unmatched. Per the germline V gene, CDR1 is SGHDT and CDR2 is YYEEEE. The DNA for the CDR3 is TGTGCCAGCAGCTCGACCTCGGGACAGCAAGAGACCCAGTACTTC. Amino acid sequence: CASSSTSGQQETQYF.

This chain links TRBV14 with TRBJ2-5; D gene unclear. V was shortened by 3 bases and J by 7 bases, with 6 bases between the two germline ends. The CDR3 sequence is 11 residues long. Germline V lookup: CDR1 SGHDN, CDR2 FVKESK. Here the CDR3 DNA reads TGTGCCAGCAGCCAGATGGGGACCCAGTACTTC. This codes for CASSQMGTQYF. Filled out from reference TRBV14 and TRBJ2-5, the complete variable domain reads EAGVTQFPSHSVIEKGQTVTLRCDPISGHDNLYWYRRVMGKEIKFLLHFVKESKQDESGMPNNRFLAERTGGTYSTLKVQPAELEDSGVYFCASSQMGTQYFGPGTRLLVL.

This clone was seen more than once but under ten times. The chain recombines TRBV27 with TRBJ2-5; TRBD2 aligns across 9 bases. The DNA end is more similar to TRBJ2-7, so the J call may be wrong. The length of the CDR3 is 15 residues. In germline, CDR1 is MNHEY, CDR2 SMNVEV (reference sequence). CDR3 DNA sequence: TGTGCCAGCAGTTTATCGGCGGGAGGGCCTAGCGAGCAGTACTTC. Protein sequence: CASSLSAGGPSEQYF.

The V gene is TRBV10-1, the J gene TRBJ2-2; D not certain. The V and J ends lost 4 bases and 1 base respectively, with 7 bases between them. The CDR3 length is 14 residues. Per the germline V gene, CDR1 is WNHNN and CDR2 is SYGVQD (reference sequence). The DNA for the CDR3 is TGCGCCAGCAGTGCCGCTGGGAACACCGGGGAGCTGTTTTTT. This gives the protein CASSAAGNTGELFF.

The rearrangement links TRBV27 to TRBJ2-6; D tentatively fits TRBD1 or TRBD2 (5 bases each). This CDR3 has 17 amino acids. Per the germline V gene, CDR1 is MNHEY and CDR2 is SMNVEV (reference sequence). The V gene lost 5 bases and the J gene lost 4 bases, with 18 bases spanning the gap. The CDR3 here is CASSTRSGGYGANVLTF. The DNA for the CDR3 is TGTGCCAGCAGTACCCGGAGTGGGGGATACGGGGCCAACGTCCTGACTTTC.

The chain links TRBV30 to TRBJ1-4; D unclear. The V end lost 8 bases, the J end lost 8 bases, and 21 bases lay between the germline ends. CDR3 length: 14 residues. CDR1 GTSNPN and CDR2 SVGIG come from the germline V gene (reference sequence). This chain's CDR3 is CAGFRRRRREKLFF. The CDR3 DNA reads TGTGCCGGTTTTCGGCGGCGTCGGAGAGAAAAACTGTTTTTT.

This sequence joins TRBV10-3 and TRBJ2-2, with TRBD2 matching 7 bases. The CDR3 runs to 14 residues. J gave up 5 bases and V 6 bases, and 6 bases lay outside the gene matches. Germline assignment: CDR1 ENHRY and CDR2 SYGVKD. CDR3 sequence reads: CAIRLGRETGELFF. In nucleotides, the CDR3 is TGTGCCATCAGGCTAGGGCGGGAGACCGGGGAGCTGTTTTTT.

The chain joins TRBV6-5 to TRBJ2-6; D unclear. Germline values: CDR1 MNHEY, CDR2 SVGAGI. Trimming cost V 0 bases and J 0 bases, with 6 bases left between them. The CDR3 runs 16 residues. Written as DNA, the CDR3 is TGTGCCAGCAGTTACTCGCAGGCCTCTGGGGCCAACGTCCTGACTTTC. Translating it yields CASSYSQASGANVLTF.

The rearrangement uses TRBV7-2 and TRBJ2-3, with 13 bases fitting TRBD2. Germline CDR1 is SGHTA and CDR2 is FQGNSA. V trimming: 4 bases; J trimming: 4 bases; junction bases outside the gene matches: 5. The CDR3 runs 16 residues. The CDR3 sequence is CASSYRTSGRSDTQYF. The DNA of the CDR3 is TGTGCCAGCAGCTATAGGACTAGCGGGAGATCAGATACGCAGTATTTT.

The rearrangement joins TRBV16 to TRBJ2-7, with TRBD2 matching 12 bases. CDR1 KGHSY and CDR2 FQNENV come from the germline V gene. V was pared by 3 bases and J by 3 bases, with 6 bases of the junction left unmatched. The CDR3 length is 16 residues. CDR3 region: CASSQIRTSGDYEQYF. The CDR3 nucleotides are TGTGCCAGCAGCCAGATCAGGACTAGCGGGGACTACGAGCAGTACTTC.

This clone was observed a handful of times. The chain joins TRBV10-3 to TRBJ2-2; 8 bases fit TRBD1. The V and J ends lost 8 bases and 2 bases, in that order; junction bases with no gene match: 7. The CDR3 length is 15 residues. Germline CDR1 is ENHRY and CDR2 is SYGVKD. The CDR3 region has the DNA TGTGCCATCGGAAGACAGGGGTATAACACCGGGGAGCTGTTTTTT. As protein: CAIGRQGYNTGELFF.

CDR3 DNA sequence: TGTGCCAGCAGAGAACAGGGGCAATCCTACGAGCAGTACTTC. As protein: CASREQGQSYEQYF. This chain uses TRBV2 with TRBJ2-7; 7 positions agree with TRBD1. The germline CDR1 and CDR2 sequences are SNHLY and FYNNEI. This CDR3 contains 14 residues. The V and J ends lost 6 bases and 1 base, in that order; junction bases with no gene match: 6.

The chain's CDR3 is CASSGEPGQGDEKLFF. The CDR3 DNA reads TGTGCCAGCAGCGGAGAACCGGGACAGGGGGATGAAAAACTGTTTTTT. This rearrangement joins TRBV9 to TRBJ1-4, with 11 bases matching TRBD1. Trimming at V came to 3 bases and at J to 6 bases, leaving 7 bases not matched to a gene. The CDR3 covers 16 residues. Germline values: CDR1 SGDLS, CDR2 YYNGEE.

This clone has just one count. The chain recombines TRBV7-9 with TRBJ2-5, with 8 bases fitting TRBD1. The DNA end is a closer match to TRBJ2-7, so the J assignment may be wrong. The CDR3 extends over 14 amino acids. Germline V gene lookup returns CDR1 SEHNR and CDR2 FQNEAQ (reference sequence). CDR3 DNA sequence: TGTGCCAGCAGCCCCCGGACAGGGATGGACGAGCAGTACTTC. Protein sequence: CASSPRTGMDEQYF.

The chain joins TRBV28 to TRBJ1-6; a weak D match, TRBD1 (6 bases). The V end was cut by 6 bases, the J end by 2 bases, with 14 bases between. In germline, CDR1 is MDHEN, CDR2 SYDVKM. The CDR3 has 16 amino acids. CDR3 nucleotides: TGTGCCAGCAGCCCTTTTTCAGGGGCCTATAATTCACCCCTCCACTTT. Translation: CASSPFSGAYNSPLHF.

This rearrangement joins TRBV6-1 to TRBJ1-1, with D maybe TRBD1 (6 bases). Germline V CDR1 and CDR2: MNHNS, SASEGT. The CDR3 sequence is 10 residues long. The V and J ends lost 6 bases and 11 bases respectively, with 10 bases between them. The CDR3 sequence: CASRGTSAFF. The CDR3 nucleotides are TGTGCCAGCAGAGGGACATCGGCTTTCTTT.

The V gene is TRBV5-1, the J gene TRBJ2-5, with D perhaps matching TRBD1 or TRBD2 (6 bases each). Germline CDR1 is SGHRS and CDR2 is YFSETQ. This CDR3 spans 14 amino acids. V lost 1 base, J lost 5 bases, and 12 bases lay in between. Here the CDR3 DNA reads TGCGCCAGCAGCTTGTCCGGGGGCTCGGAGACCCAGTACTTC. Protein sequence: CASSLSGGSETQYF.

The V gene is TRBV9, the J gene TRBJ2-2, with 11 bases lining up with TRBD2. Looked up from germline, CDR1 is SGDLS and CDR2 is YYNGEE. Trimming at V came to 3 bases and at J to 7 bases, leaving 14 bases not matched to a gene. This CDR3 is 18 amino acids long. DNA for the CDR3: TGTGCCAGCAGCGGGGGGACGATAACTAGCGGGAGACACGGGGAGCTGTTTTTT. Translation gives CASSGGTITSGRHGELFF.

For this clone: Only one base separates this from a far larger clonotype, so it likely reflects a read error. CDR3 in DNA: TGTGCCAGCAGTTCCGGACTAGCGGGAGCCTACGAGCAGTACTTC. As protein: CASSSGLAGAYEQYF. The gene calls are TRBV27 and TRBJ2-7; 13 positions agree with TRBD2. Germline V CDR1 and CDR2: MNHEY, SMNVEV (reference sequence). V was clipped by 4 bases and J by 2 bases; unmatched bases: 2. The CDR3 spans 15 residues.

The chain couples TRBV15 to TRBJ1-5; TRBD1 matches at 9 bases. CDR3 length: 13 residues. V lost 11 bases to trimming and J lost 6 bases; unmatched junction nucleotides: 8. The germline V gene has CDR1 LNHNV and CDR2 YYDKDF (reference sequence). CDR3 in amino acids: CASGQGIAQPQHF. In DNA form, the CDR3 reads TGTGCCTCGGGACAGGGTATAGCTCAGCCCCAGCATTTT. Filled out from reference TRBV15 and TRBJ1-5, the complete variable domain reads DAMVIQNPRYQVTQFGKPVTLSCSQTLNHNVMYWYQQKSSQAPKLLFHYYDKDFNNEADTPDNFQSRRPNTSFCFLDIRSPGLGDTAMYLCASGQGIAQPQHFGDGTRLSIL.

The CDR3: CASSLDRGTPYEQYF. CDR3 DNA sequence: TGTGCCAGCAGCTTGGACAGGGGAACCCCCTACGAGCAGTACTTC. The chain recombines TRBV5-4 with TRBJ2-5, with 7 bases fitting TRBD1. The last part of the DNA fits TRBJ2-7 better; the J call may be wrong. This CDR3 comprises 15 residues. Germline CDR1 SGHNT, CDR2 YYREEE (reference sequence).

The chain is built from TRBV25-1 and TRBJ1-5, with D uncertain. The ends were cut back, 1 base at V and 9 bases at J, with 7 bases in the middle. Germline-derived CDR1 and CDR2 are MGHDK and SYGVNS. This CDR3 comprises 12 residues. Written as DNA, the CDR3 is TGTGCCAGCAGTGAATCGGTCGGGCCCCAGCATTTT. Translating gives CASSESVGPQHF.

The chain combines TRBV9 with TRBJ1-6; possibly TRBD1 for D (5 bases). V lost 4 bases, J lost 10 bases, and 21 bases lay in between. Germline V CDR1 and CDR2: SGDLS, YYNGEE. This CDR3 is 16 amino acids long. CDR3 sequence (DNA): TGTGCCAGCAGCTCCGCCGGGGCCGGGAAAGAATCACCCCTCCACTTT. Protein product: CASSSAGAGKESPLHF.

In this sample, this clone turned up once. The V call is TRBV10-1, the J call TRBJ1-2; D is unclear. The CDR3 has 12 amino acids. Germline V gene lookup returns CDR1 WNHNN and CDR2 SYGVQD (reference sequence). V was shortened by 4 bases and J by 8 bases, with 11 bases between the two germline ends. The CDR3 DNA follows: TGCGCCAGCAGTGCGGACCTACGAGGCTACACCTTC. Translated, it gives CASSADLRGYTF.

The table lists this clone with many counts. The identical CDR3 is also encoded by other nucleotide sequences in the sample. This chain uses TRBV10-3 with TRBJ1-6; 7 bases align to TRBD1. From germline, CDR1 is ENHRY and CDR2 SYGVKD. This CDR3 has 16 amino acids. V was pared by 0 bases and J by 7 bases, with 6 bases of the junction left unmatched. This CDR3 reads CAISESEGAQNSPLHF. DNA of the CDR3: TGTGCCATCAGTGAGTCGGAGGGGGCGCAGAATTCACCCCTCCACTTT.

The J gene is TRBJ1-1, the V gene TRBV5-8, with 7 nucleotides matching TRBD1. Trimming took 5 bases from V and 5 from J; bases not matched to a gene: 9. The germline V gene encodes CDR1 SGHTS and CDR2 YDEGEE. This CDR3 is 14 amino acids long. This chain's CDR3 is CASRRQGLGTEAFF. The CDR3 DNA reads TGTGCCAGCAGAAGACAGGGTTTGGGGACTGAAGCTTTCTTT.